The next 17 T cell receptor beta chains were all read from a single sample in a study of vaccination and CD4 T cells after COVID-19. Stated treatment: approximately nine-day PBMC culture with coronavirus spike peptide pools or control peptides (ViraFEST assay). CD4+ T cells that had been cultured provided DNA sequenced with the Oncomine TCR Beta short-read assay. TCRdb re-called the PCR reads through MiXCR, storing one row per CDR3 protein. The sample yields several thousand distinct CDR3 sequences, roughly 60% seen once. No antigen has been identified for these receptors. Material: CD4+ T cells from blood, cultured in vitro. These receptors were taken from a human donor who had recovered from COVID-19.

This clonotype was counted a single time. The chain has TRBV10-3 and TRBJ2-7; D might be TRBD1 (6 bases). Germline V gene data show CDR1 as ENHRY and CDR2 as SYGVKD. With 6 bases removed from V and 6 bases from J, the gap between germline ends came to 21 bases. The CDR3 has 15 residues. In DNA form, the CDR3 reads TGTGCCATCAGCGCCCGGGACGGGACACTCGGCGAGCAGTACTTC. Its translation: CAISARDGTLGEQYF.

The chain carries TRBV27 and TRBJ2-7, with 7 bases that match TRBD1. CDR3 size: 14 residues. Per the germline V gene, CDR1 is MNHEY and CDR2 is SMNVEV (reference sequence). The trim removed 7 bases at V and 2 bases at J, leaving 8 bases unmatched. Here the CDR3 reads CASKPTGKPYEQYF. In DNA, the CDR3 is TGTGCCAGCAAACCGACAGGGAAACCCTACGAGCAGTACTTC.

In the case of this clonotype: One end of the junction varies from germline; a read error may be responsible. The chain links TRBV6-1 to TRBJ1-2; 7 bases map to TRBD1. The CDR3 is 16 residues long. The germline CDR1 and CDR2 sequences are MNHNS and SASEGT. As DNA, the CDR3 is TGCGCCAGCAGTGAGGTTGGGACAGCTTCTTACTATGGCTACACCTTC. It codes for CASSEVGTASYYGYTF.

The rearrangement links TRBV27 to TRBJ1-1, with D perhaps TRBD1 (6 bases). Per the germline V gene, CDR1 is MNHEY and CDR2 is SMNVEV (reference sequence). The CDR3 loop spans 13 amino acids. V was clipped by 4 bases and J by 2 bases, with 8 bases between them. The CDR3 DNA is TGTGCCAGCAGTTGGACAGAAAACACTGAAGCTTTCTTT. Translation: CASSWTENTEAFF.

This clonotype has just a few counts. This rearrangement joins TRBV20-1 to TRBJ1-1, with no clear D. V shed 4 bases and J shed 0 bases, with 0 bases lying between them. From germline, CDR1 is DFQATT and CDR2 SNEGSKA (reference sequence). The CDR3 extends over 10 amino acids. CDR3 residues: CSAMNTEAFF. CDR3 nucleotides: TGCAGTGCTATGAACACTGAAGCTTTCTTT.

The genes are TRBV20-1 and TRBJ1-5, with D unclear. Trimming stripped 2 bases from V and 2 bases from J, with 13 bases between. In germline, CDR1 is DFQATT, CDR2 SNEGSKA (reference sequence). This CDR3 is 15 amino acids long. This CDR3 is CSARQAFVGNQPQHF. The CDR3, as DNA: TGCAGTGCTAGACAGGCCTTCGTAGGCAATCAGCCCCAGCATTTT.

The J gene is TRBJ2-1, the V gene TRBV6-1; 13 bases are a match to TRBD2. Germline V gene lookup returns CDR1 MNHNS and CDR2 SASEGT. The V and J ends lost 5 bases and 9 bases, in that order; junction bases with no gene match: 7. The CDR3 is 15 amino acids. CDR3 DNA: TGTGCCAGCAGTCTTGGACTAGCGGGAGTCCCTGAGCAGTTCTTC. It yields the protein CASSLGLAGVPEQFF.

The V and J genes are TRBV19 and TRBJ1-1; D unclear. Per the germline V gene, CDR1 is LNHDA and CDR2 is SQIVND (reference sequence). V shed 4 bases and J shed 1 base, with 7 bases lying between them. This CDR3 has 13 residues. This CDR3 reads CASSNTANTEAFF. Written as DNA, the CDR3 is TGTGCCAGTAGTAATACAGCGAACACTGAAGCTTTCTTT.

The rearrangement joins TRBV20-1 to TRBJ2-1; 8 bases line up with TRBD2. V shed 3 bases, J shed 3 bases, and the junction held 4 bases outside the gene matches. Germline loops: CDR1 DFQATT, CDR2 SNEGSKA (reference sequence). The CDR3 loop spans 14 amino acids. Here the CDR3 DNA reads TGCAGTGCTAGTGTAGCGGGATTCTACAATGAGCAGTTCTTC. As protein: CSASVAGFYNEQFF.

This chain joins TRBV20-1 and TRBJ2-3; 10 bases map to TRBD2. The CDR3 totals 14 residues. From germline, CDR1 is DFQATT and CDR2 SNEGSKA (reference sequence). V shed 3 bases, J shed 3 bases, and the junction held 3 bases outside the gene matches. The CDR3 sequence: CSASSSGGTDTQYF. CDR3 coding DNA: TGCAGTGCTAGTTCTAGCGGGGGAACAGATACGCAGTATTTT.

The V and J genes are TRBV27 and TRBJ2-5; 11 nucleotides align to TRBD2. Germline CDR1 is MNHEY and CDR2 is SMNVEV (reference sequence). V was clipped by 4 bases and J by 1 base; unmatched bases: 5. The CDR3 runs to 16 residues. Here the CDR3 DNA reads TGTGCCAGCAGTTCTACTAGCGGGAGTTCCCAAGAGACCCAGTACTTC. Amino acid sequence: CASSSTSGSSQETQYF.

The chain is built from TRBV6-5 and TRBJ2-5; D possibly uses TRBD1 or TRBD2 (5 bases each). V dropped 4 bases and J dropped 2 bases, with 11 bases sitting between them. The CDR3 covers 14 residues. Germline assignment: CDR1 MNHEY and CDR2 SVGAGI. CDR3 residues: CASSWDVQQETQYF. The CDR3 DNA follows: TGTGCCAGCAGTTGGGACGTACAGCAAGAGACCCAGTACTTC.

This rearrangement joins TRBV11-3 to TRBJ2-5; D is unresolved. The CDR3 length is 14 residues. CDR1 is SGHNT and CDR2 is YENEEA in the germline V gene. Trimming left V 8 bases short and J 0 bases short, with 13 bases between. CDR3 bases: TGTGCCAGCCTCGGGCCCCCAGACCAAGAGACCCAGTACTTC. This codes for CASLGPPDQETQYF.

In its sample, this clonotype was seen a few times. This chain links TRBV6-2 or TRBV6-3 with TRBJ1-2; the D gene is possibly TRBD1 (5 bases). CDR3 length: 13 residues. Looked up from germline, CDR1 is MNHEY and CDR2 is SVGEGT. Trimming shortened V by 6 bases and J by 2 bases, and 10 bases separated the two germline ends. CDR3 nucleotides: TGTGCCAGCAGGAAGACAGAGAACTATGGCTACACCTTC. Its protein is CASRKTENYGYTF.

V is TRBV7-2 and J is TRBJ2-7; TRBD1 agrees at 7 bases. J lost 8 bases, V lost 2 bases, and 6 bases had no gene match. There are 13 residues in the CDR3. The germline CDR1 and CDR2 sequences are SGHTA and FQGNSA. Here the CDR3 reads CASSLSGQVQQYF. The DNA of the CDR3 is TGTGCCAGCAGCTTATCCGGACAGGTCCAGCAGTACTTC.

The V and J genes are TRBV19 and TRBJ1-5; D is ambiguous. The CDR3 has 13 amino acids. The germline V and J ends were trimmed by 2 bases and 6 bases, with 8 bases remaining between them. The germline gives CDR1 LNHDA, CDR2 SQIVND (reference sequence). CDR3 nucleotides: TGTGCCAGTAGTATAAGTGAGAGTCAGCCCCAGCATTTT. It translates to CASSISESQPQHF.

The rearrangement joins TRBV19 to TRBJ1-2; the match to TRBD1 covers 10 bases. Germline V gene sequence: CDR1 LNHDA, CDR2 SQIVND (reference sequence). The CDR3 loop spans 14 amino acids. The ends lost 1 base at V and 7 bases at J; junction bases unmatched: 3. CDR3 DNA: TGTGCCAGTAGTATAGCGGGACAGGGGCTTGGCTACACCTTC. Translating gives CASSIAGQGLGYTF. Full variable domain (missing parts from reference TRBV19 and TRBJ1-2): DGGITQSPKYLFRKEGQNVTLSCEQNLNHDAMYWYRQDPGQGLRLIYYSQIVNDFQKGDIAEGYSVSREKKESFPLTVTSAQKNPTAFYLCASSIAGQGLGYTFGSGTRLTVV.